Below, one T cell receptor (beta chain) is given with its context. Trimming shortened V by 4 bases and J by 3 bases, and 12 bases separated the two germline ends. Germline V lookup: CDR1 LGHNA, CDR2 YSLEER. The CDR3 contains 14 residues. In the original processing: The authors estimated nucleated cell counts from reference gene primer amplification. The repertoire was sequenced with immunoSEQ multiplex PCR; TCRdb's copy has only in-frame clones and lacks some. V and J calls and clone size are as listed in that table; D and trimming were resolved from the DNA. The sample records approximately 200,000 clones, around 81% being singletons. The data belong to a study of blood T cell repertoires in COVID-19. Study information: Specimens from acute and convalescent COVID-19 originated in the United States, Italy and Spain. T cells, B-cell-depleted T cells, or PBMCs supplied cDNA or gDNA.

The sequence was collected from a woman aged 60-75 years with acute or convalescent COVID-19. The rearrangement joins TRBV4-3 to TRBJ2-5, with D possibly matching TRBD1 (6 bases). Sequenced: peripheral blood. The CDR3 DNA sequence: TGCGCCAGCAGCCTAGGAAGGGGGAAAGAGACCCAGTACTTC. As protein: CASSLGRGKETQYF.